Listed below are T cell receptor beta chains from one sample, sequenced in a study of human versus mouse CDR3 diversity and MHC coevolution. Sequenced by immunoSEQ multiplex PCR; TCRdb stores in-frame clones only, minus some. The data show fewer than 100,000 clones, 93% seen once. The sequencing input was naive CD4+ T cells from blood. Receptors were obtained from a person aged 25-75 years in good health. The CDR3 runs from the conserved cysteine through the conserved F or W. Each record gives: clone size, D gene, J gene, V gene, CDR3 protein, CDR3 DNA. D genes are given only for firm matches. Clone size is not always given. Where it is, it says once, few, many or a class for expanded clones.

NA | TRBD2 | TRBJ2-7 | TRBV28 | CASRAPAGATYEQYF | TGTGCCAGCAGGGCCCCAGCGGGAGCTACCTACGAGCAGTACTTC
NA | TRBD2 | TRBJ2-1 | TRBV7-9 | CASSTLAGGLNEQFF | TGTGCCAGCAGTACACTAGCGGGGGGGCTGAATGAGCAGTTCTTC
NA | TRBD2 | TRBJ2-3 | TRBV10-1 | CASSESVAGAPTDTQYF | TGCGCCAGCAGTGAGTCGGTAGCGGGGGCCCCCACAGATACGCAGTATTTT
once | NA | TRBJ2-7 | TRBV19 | CASSIQESSYEQYF | TGTGCCAGTAGTATCCAGGAATCGTCCTACGAGCAGTACTTC
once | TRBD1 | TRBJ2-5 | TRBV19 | CASSISDRVETQYF | TGTGCCAGTAGTATATCCGACAGGGTGGAGACCCAGTACTTC
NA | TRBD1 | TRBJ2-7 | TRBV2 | CASNHDRADEQYF | TGTGCCAGCAACCACGACAGGGCCGACGAGCAGTACTTC
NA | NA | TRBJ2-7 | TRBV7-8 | CASSLIQGIGEQYF | TGTGCCAGCAGCCTCATACAGGGAATTGGGGAGCAGTACTTC
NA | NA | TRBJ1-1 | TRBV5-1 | CASSLNPRGVTEAFF | TGCGCCAGCAGCTTAAACCCCCGCGGGGTCACTGAAGCTTTCTTT
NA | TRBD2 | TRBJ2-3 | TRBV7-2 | CASSSPSGRLVDTQYF | TGTGCCAGCAGCTCCCCTAGCGGGAGATTGGTAGATACGCAGTATTTT
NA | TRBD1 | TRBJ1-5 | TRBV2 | CASSGTGGQPQHF | TGTGCCAGCAGCGGGACAGGGGGACAGCCCCAGCATTTT
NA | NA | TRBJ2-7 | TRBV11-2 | CASSLAGPSYEQYF | TGTGCCAGCAGCTTAGCAGGGCCCTCCTACGAGCAGTACTTC
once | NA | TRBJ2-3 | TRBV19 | CASSRQGNTDTQYF | TGTGCCAGTAGTCGCCAGGGTAACACAGATACGCAGTATTTT
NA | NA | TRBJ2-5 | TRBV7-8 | CASGATWRRQETQYF | TGTGCCAGCGGAGCCACCTGGAGGCGGCAAGAGACCCAGTACTTC
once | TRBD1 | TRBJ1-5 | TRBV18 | CASSSTGRHNQPQHF | TGTGCCAGCTCGTCGACAGGGCGGCACAATCAGCCCCAGCATTTT
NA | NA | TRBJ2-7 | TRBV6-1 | CASSRTDTSYEQYF | TGTGCCAGCAGTCGAACGGACACCTCCTACGAGCAGTACTTC
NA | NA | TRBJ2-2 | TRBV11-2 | CASSLGQPGTGELFF | TGTGCCAGCAGCCTCGGACAGCCGGGCACCGGGGAGCTGTTTTTT
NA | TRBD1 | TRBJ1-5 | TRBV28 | CASSLWTGRQPQHF | TGTGCCAGCAGTTTATGGACAGGGCGTCAGCCCCAGCATTTT
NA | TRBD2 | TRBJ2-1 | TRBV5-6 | CASSEFSGSSYNEQFF | TGTGCCAGCAGCGAATTTAGCGGGAGTTCCTACAATGAGCAGTTCTTC
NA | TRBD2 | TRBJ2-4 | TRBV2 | CASSELAALAKNIQYF | TGTGCCAGCAGTGAGCTAGCGGCACTAGCCAAAAACATTCAGTACTTC
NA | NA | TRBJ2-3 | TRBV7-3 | CASSLAGAPDTQYF | TGTGCCAGCAGCTTAGCGGGGGCCCCAGATACGCAGTATTTT
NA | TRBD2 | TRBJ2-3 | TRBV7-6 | CASSWGTSGGDTQYF | TGTGCCAGCAGCTGGGGGACTAGCGGGGGAGATACGCAGTATTTT
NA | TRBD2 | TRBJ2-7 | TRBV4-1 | CASSHAGTSGRNEQYF | TGCGCCAGCAGCCATGCCGGGACTAGCGGGAGGAACGAGCAGTACTTC
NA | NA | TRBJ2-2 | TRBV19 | CASEDRPNTGELFF | TGTGCCAGTGAAGACAGACCGAACACCGGGGAGCTGTTTTTT
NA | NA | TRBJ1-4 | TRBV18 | CASSPMTQRNEKLFF | TGTGCCAGCTCCCCGATGACACAAAGGAATGAAAAACTGTTTTTT